Listed below are T cell receptor beta chains from one sample, sequenced in a study. From the 5' RACE reads, TCRdb called clonotypes with MiXCR, one entry per CDR3 protein. This table has roughly 38,000 distinct CDR3 sequences, under 20% appearing once. The sequencing input was naive CD4+ T cells sorted from a lymph node. The receptors stem from a female donor with breast cancer. CDR3s include the opening cysteine and the closing phenylalanine or tryptophan. The order of the fields is clone size, J gene, D gene, V gene, CDR3 DNA, CDR3 protein. A D gene is named only where the DNA matches it firmly. Clone size is given for some rows only: seen once, a few or many times, or a class if the clone is expanded.

>.|TRBJ1-4|.|TRBV24-1
TGTGCCACCAGTGCCCGGTCTGGAGATGAAAAACTGTTTTTT
CATSARSGDEKLFF
>few|TRBJ2-7|TRBD1|TRBV7-9
TGTGCCAGCAGCCCCGGGACAGAAGCCTACGAGCAGTACTTC
CASSPGTEAYEQYF
>.|TRBJ1-1|.|TRBV7-2
TGTGCCAGCAGCTTAGCCAGGCGGGTGCTGGTGAACACTGAAGCTTTCTTT
CASSLARRVLVNTEAFF
>.|TRBJ1-2|.|TRBV5-1
TGCGCCACCCGCCGGGACACCCGAAGCGGTGGCTACACCTTC
CATRRDTRSGGYTF
>few|TRBJ1-2|.|TRBV7-2
TGTGCCAGCACGCCCACGTTCGGAGGCTACACCTTC
CASTPTFGGYTF
>few|TRBJ2-7|.|TRBV6-1
TGTGCCAGCAGTGAACAGGGTGATGTCGTTGAGCAGTACTTC
CASSEQGDVVEQYF
>few|TRBJ1-1|.|TRBV6-1
TGTGCCAGTTTCCCGGGGAGCGGGGCGTACACTGAAGCTTTCTTT
CASFPGSGAYTEAFF
>.|TRBJ2-7|.|TRBV29-1
TGCAGCGTTGCTCAGGGTCACGAGCAGTACTTC
CSVAQGHEQYF
>many|TRBJ1-2|TRBD1|TRBV7-2
TGTGCCAGCACCAGATTAGGGGGACAGTCTAACTATGGCTACACCTTC
CASTRLGGQSNYGYTF
>.|TRBJ1-2|.|TRBV28
TGTGCCAGCAGTGAATACGGGGGGCAGGGAGTTTTC
CASSEYGGQGVF
>few|TRBJ1-3|TRBD1|TRBV5-1
TGCGCCAGCAGCTTGGGGGACAGGGCGGTCGGAAACACCATATATTTT
CASSLGDRAVGNTIYF
>few|TRBJ2-7|TRBD2|TRBV6-1
TGTGCCAGCGGTAAGCGGGAGGCCCTCGGCGAGCAGTACTTC
CASGKREALGEQYF
>.|TRBJ2-1|TRBD2|TRBV7-2
TGCGCCAGCAGCTTCCTACTAGCGGGAGTAGGCAATGAGCAGTTCTTC
CASSFLLAGVGNEQFF
>.|TRBJ1-1|.|TRBV5-6
TGTGCCAGCAGAGGGGGGGAGTTCACTGAAGCTTTCTTT
CASRGGEFTEAFF
>many|TRBJ2-7|.|TRBV6-5
TGTGCCTCTCAATCGGGGTACGAGCAGTACTTC
CASQSGYEQYF
>few|TRBJ1-6|TRBD1|TRBV6-5
TGTGCCAGCAGAGGACAGGGGGCATATAATTCACCCCTCCACTTT
CASRGQGAYNSPLHF
>.|TRBJ2-3|.|TRBV7-2
TGTGCCAGCAGCTTACTAGACCCTCCCACAGATACGCAGTATTTT
CASSLLDPPTDTQYF
>many|TRBJ1-6|TRBD1|TRBV20-1
TGCAGTGCTAGAGCCATGAACAGGGGGGGCAATTCACCCCTCCACTTT
CSARAMNRGGNSPLHF
>many|TRBJ2-2|.|TRBV3-1
TGTGCCAGCAGCCAAGGACGAGGGGGGAGAGGCACCGGGGAGCTGTTTTTT
CASSQGRGGRGTGELFF
>.|TRBJ2-3|.|TRBV4-1
TGCGCCAGCAGTCCAAGAAACAGTGGCGGCCTAAGCACAGATACGCAGTATTTT
CASSPRNSGGLSTDTQYF
>many|TRBJ2-7|.|TRBV6-5
TGTGCCAGCAGTGCCCCGGGACTGGTAGTGGGCGAGCAGTACTTC
CASSAPGLVVGEQYF
>.|TRBJ2-7|TRBD2|TRBV7-2
TGTGCCAGCAGCTTAATCCCCCTAGCGGGCGGCGGCGAGCAGTACTTC
CASSLIPLAGGGEQYF
>many|TRBJ2-1|.|TRBV7-9
TGTGCCAGCAGCCCCAGGACTGCCACCAATGAGCAGTTCTTC
CASSPRTATNEQFF
>many|TRBJ2-1|.|TRBV24-1
TGTGCCACCAGTGATTCGGGGGTGCACAATGAGCAGTTCTTC
CATSDSGVHNEQFF
>.|TRBJ2-1|.|TRBV12-3/TRBV12-4
TGTGCCAGCTTGAAACACGTAGGGGGGTACAATGAGCAGTTCTTC
CASLKHVGGYNEQFF
>many|TRBJ2-5|TRBD1|TRBV7-2
TGTGCCAGCAGCTTAGCGAACGTCAGGGGGTACGAGACCCAGTACTTC
CASSLANVRGYETQYF
>few|TRBJ2-1|.|TRBV5-1
TGCGCCAGCAGCCAGGCTACAGGACGCAATGAGCAGTTCTTC
CASSQATGRNEQFF
>few|TRBJ2-1|.|TRBV24-1
TGTGCCACCAGTGCCAGCGGACCTTACAATGAGCAGTTCTTC
CATSASGPYNEQFF
>few|TRBJ1-1|.|TRBV7-9
TGTGCCAGCAGCTTCGGAGCTTTCTTT
CASSFGAFF
>many|TRBJ1-5|.|TRBV5-5
TGTGCCAGCAGCTTGGGGATTCTATATCAGCCCCAGCATTTT
CASSLGILYQPQHF
>.|TRBJ1-1|.|TRBV12-3/TRBV12-4
TGTGCCAGCAAAAGACAGCGAAGGGGCACTGAAGCTTTCTTT
CASKRQRRGTEAFF
>many|TRBJ1-1|.|TRBV7-9
TGTGCCAGCAGCTTGTCCGATTTGATGAACACTGAAGCTTTCTTT
CASSLSDLMNTEAFF
>.|TRBJ2-6|.|TRBV28
TGTGCCAGCAGTCCGCCTAACTCTGGGGCCAACGTCCTGACTTTC
CASSPPNSGANVLTF
>few|TRBJ2-2|TRBD1|TRBV5-1
TGCGCCAGCAGAACGGACAGGGGTAACACCGGGGAGCTGTTTTTT
CASRTDRGNTGELFF
>.|TRBJ1-2|TRBD1|TRBV5-1
TGCGCCAGCAGCTTGTCGGGACAGTTTTATGGCTACACCTTC
CASSLSGQFYGYTF
>few|TRBJ1-2|TRBD1|TRBV7-2
TGTGCCAGCAGCTTAGGACAGGGCCCGAAGGGCTACACCTTC
CASSLGQGPKGYTF